This T cell receptor beta chain was sequenced for a study of blood T cell repertoires in COVID-19. Study information: There were acute and convalescent COVID-19 samples, and they came from the United States, Italy and Spain. PBMCs, B-cell-depleted T cells, or T cells were the source of the cDNA or gDNA that made up the material.

The CDR3 sequence is 12 residues long. The germline gives CDR1 SGHTA, CDR2 FQGNSA. V was pared by 0 bases and J by 5 bases, with 4 bases between. In the authors' workflow: Reference gene primer amplification in the assay estimated nucleated cell counts. Libraries were prepared by immunoSEQ multiplex PCR; TCRdb keeps only in-frame clonotypes and omits some of them. For V, J and clone size, that table is used; D and trimming come from the DNA. The sample includes about 98,000 clones, approximately 88% of them seen just once. Sequenced material: peripheral blood. This chain links TRBV7-2 with TRBJ2-5; D not resolved. The receptor was isolated from a human donor in a cohort sampled during active COVID-19. The chain's CDR3 is CASSLAAETQYF. As DNA, the CDR3 is TGTGCCAGCAGCTTAGCTGCGGAGACCCAGTACTTC.